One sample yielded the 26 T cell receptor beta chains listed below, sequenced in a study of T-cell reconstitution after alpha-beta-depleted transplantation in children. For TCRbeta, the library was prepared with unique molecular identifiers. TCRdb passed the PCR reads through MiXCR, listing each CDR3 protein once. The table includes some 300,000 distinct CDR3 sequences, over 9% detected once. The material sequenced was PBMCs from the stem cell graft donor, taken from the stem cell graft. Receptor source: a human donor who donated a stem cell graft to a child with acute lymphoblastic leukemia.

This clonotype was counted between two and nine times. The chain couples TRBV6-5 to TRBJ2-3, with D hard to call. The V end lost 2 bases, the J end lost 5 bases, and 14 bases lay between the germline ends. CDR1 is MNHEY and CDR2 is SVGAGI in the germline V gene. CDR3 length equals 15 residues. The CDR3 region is CASSYRLEAIDTQYF. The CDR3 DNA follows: TGTGCCAGCAGTTACCGATTAGAAGCGATAGATACGCAGTATTTT.

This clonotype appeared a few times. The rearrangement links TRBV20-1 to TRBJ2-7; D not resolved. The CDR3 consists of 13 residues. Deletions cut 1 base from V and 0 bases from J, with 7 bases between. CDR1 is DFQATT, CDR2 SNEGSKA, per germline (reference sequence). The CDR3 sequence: CSARGTTSYEQYF. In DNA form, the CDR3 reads TGCAGTGCTAGAGGGACCACCTCCTACGAGCAGTACTTC.

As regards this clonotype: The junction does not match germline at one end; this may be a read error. Here the CDR3 DNA reads TGTGCCAGCGGCTTAGTAGGGGCAGCGGCAGATACGCAGTATTTT. It translates to CASGLVGAAADTQYF. V gene TRBV7-8 combines with J gene TRBJ2-3; D could derive from TRBD1 or TRBD2 (5 bases each). Germline CDR1 SGHVS, CDR2 FQNEAQ. The CDR3 runs to 15 residues.

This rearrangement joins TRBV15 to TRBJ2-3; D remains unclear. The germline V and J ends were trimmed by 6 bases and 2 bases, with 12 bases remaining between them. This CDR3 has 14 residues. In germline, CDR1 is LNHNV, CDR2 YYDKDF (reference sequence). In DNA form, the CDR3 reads TGTGCCACCAGTGGGGAATCTCCCACAGATACGCAGTATTTT. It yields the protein CATSGESPTDTQYF. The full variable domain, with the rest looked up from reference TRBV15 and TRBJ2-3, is DAMVIQNPRYQVTQFGKPVTLSCSQTLNHNVMYWYQQKSSQAPKLLFHYYDKDFNNEADTPDNFQSRRPNTSFCFLDIRSPGLGDTAMYLCATSGESPTDTQYFGPGTRLTVL.

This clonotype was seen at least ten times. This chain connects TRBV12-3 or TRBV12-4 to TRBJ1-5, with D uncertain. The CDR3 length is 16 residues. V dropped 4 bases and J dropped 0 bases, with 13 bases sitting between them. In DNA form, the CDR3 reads TGTGCCAGCAGTTCCGGAGACGGGTATAGCAATCAGCCCCAGCATTTT. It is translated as CASSSGDGYSNQPQHF.

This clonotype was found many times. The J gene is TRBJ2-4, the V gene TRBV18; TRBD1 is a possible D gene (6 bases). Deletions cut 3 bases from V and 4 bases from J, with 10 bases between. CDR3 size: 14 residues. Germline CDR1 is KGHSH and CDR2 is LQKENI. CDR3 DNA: TGTGCCAGCTCACCGTGGACAGATAAAAACATTCAGTACTTC. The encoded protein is CASSPWTDKNIQYF.

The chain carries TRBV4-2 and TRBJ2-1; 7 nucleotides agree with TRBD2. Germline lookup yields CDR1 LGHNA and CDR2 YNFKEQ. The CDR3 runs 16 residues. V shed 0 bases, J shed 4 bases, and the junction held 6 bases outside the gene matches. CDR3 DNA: TGTGCCAGCAGCCAAGATAGGCCTAGCGGATACAATGAGCAGTTCTTC. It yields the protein CASSQDRPSGYNEQFF.

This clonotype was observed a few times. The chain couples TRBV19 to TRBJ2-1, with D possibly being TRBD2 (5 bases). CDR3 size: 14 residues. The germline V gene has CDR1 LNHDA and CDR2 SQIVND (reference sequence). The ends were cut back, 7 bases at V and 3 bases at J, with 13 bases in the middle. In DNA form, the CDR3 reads TGTGCCAGTAAGACGAGGAGCGGCTACAATGAGCAGTTCTTC. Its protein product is CASKTRSGYNEQFF.

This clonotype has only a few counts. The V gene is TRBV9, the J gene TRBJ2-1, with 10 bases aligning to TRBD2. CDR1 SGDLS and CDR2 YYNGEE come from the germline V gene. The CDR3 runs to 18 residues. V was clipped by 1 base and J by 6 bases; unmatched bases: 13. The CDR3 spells CASSVWASGSVAGNEQFF. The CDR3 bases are TGTGCCAGCAGCGTATGGGCTAGCGGGAGTGTGGCCGGCAATGAGCAGTTCTTC.

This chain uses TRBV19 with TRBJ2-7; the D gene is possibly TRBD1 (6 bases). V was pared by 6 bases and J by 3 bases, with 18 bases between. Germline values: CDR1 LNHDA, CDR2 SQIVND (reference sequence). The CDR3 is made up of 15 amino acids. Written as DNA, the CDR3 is TGTGCCAGTAGCAGCCCCGGGACAAGATACTACGAGCAGTACTTC. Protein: CASSSPGTRYYEQYF.

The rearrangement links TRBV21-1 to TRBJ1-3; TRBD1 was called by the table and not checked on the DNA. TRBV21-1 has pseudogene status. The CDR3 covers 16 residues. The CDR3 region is CASSKDGAYSGNTIYF. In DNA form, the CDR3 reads TGTGCCAGCAGCAAAGACGGGGCCTACTCTGGAAACACCATATATTTT.

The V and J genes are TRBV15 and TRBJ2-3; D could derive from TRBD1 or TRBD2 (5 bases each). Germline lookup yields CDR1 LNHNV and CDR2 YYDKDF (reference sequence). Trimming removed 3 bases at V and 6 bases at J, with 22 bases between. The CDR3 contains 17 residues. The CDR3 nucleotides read TGTGCCACCAGCAGCCCGAGAGAGGGGTCCCGCCTCGATACGCAGTATTTT. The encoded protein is CATSSPREGSRLDTQYF.

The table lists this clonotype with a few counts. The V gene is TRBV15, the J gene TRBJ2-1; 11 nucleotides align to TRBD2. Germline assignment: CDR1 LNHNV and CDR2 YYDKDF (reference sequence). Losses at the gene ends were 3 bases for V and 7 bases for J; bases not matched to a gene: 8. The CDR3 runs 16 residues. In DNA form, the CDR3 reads TGTGCCACCAGCAGGGCTACTAGCGGGAGAACGAATGAGCAGTTCTTC. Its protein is CATSRATSGRTNEQFF.

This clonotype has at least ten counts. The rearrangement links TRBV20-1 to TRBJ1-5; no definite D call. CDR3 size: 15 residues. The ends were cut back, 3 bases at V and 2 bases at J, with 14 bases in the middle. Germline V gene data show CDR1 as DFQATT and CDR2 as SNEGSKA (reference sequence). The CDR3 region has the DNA TGCAGTGCTAGTCCATCCCCAAGTGGCAATCAGCCCCAGCATTTT. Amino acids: CSASPSPSGNQPQHF.

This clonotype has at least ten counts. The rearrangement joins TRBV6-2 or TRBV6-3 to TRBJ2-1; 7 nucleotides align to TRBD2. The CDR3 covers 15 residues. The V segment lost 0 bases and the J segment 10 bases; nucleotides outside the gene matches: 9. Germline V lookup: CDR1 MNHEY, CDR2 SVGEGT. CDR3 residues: CASSYSFIRGGEQFF. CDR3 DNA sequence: TGTGCCAGCAGTTACTCGTTCATTCGGGGAGGGGAGCAGTTCTTC.

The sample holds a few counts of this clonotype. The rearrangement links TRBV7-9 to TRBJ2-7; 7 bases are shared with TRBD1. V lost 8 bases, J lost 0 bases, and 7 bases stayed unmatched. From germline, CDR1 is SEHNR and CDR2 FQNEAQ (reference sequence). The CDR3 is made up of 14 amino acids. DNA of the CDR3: TGTGCCAGCCTAAGACAGGGAAGCTCCTACGAGCAGTACTTC. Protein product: CASLRQGSSYEQYF.

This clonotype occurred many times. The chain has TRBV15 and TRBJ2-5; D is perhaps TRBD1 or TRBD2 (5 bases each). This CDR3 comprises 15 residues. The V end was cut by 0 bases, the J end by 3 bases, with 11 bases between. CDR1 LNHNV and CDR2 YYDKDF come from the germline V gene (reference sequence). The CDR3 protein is CATSRDLEGKETQYF. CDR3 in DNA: TGTGCCACCAGCAGAGATCTTGAGGGGAAAGAGACCCAGTACTTC.

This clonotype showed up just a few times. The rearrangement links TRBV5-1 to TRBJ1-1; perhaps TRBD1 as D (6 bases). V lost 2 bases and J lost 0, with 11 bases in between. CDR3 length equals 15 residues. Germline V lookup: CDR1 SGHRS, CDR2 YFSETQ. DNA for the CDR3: TGCGCCAGCAGCTTCACGACAGGTCTGAACACTGAAGCTTTCTTT. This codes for CASSFTTGLNTEAFF. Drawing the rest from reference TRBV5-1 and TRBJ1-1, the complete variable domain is KAGVTQTPRYLIKTRGQQVTLSCSPISGHRSVSWYQQTPGQGLQFLFEYFSETQRNKGNFPGRFSGRQFSNSRSEMNVSTLELGDSALYLCASSFTTGLNTEAFFGQGTRLTVV.

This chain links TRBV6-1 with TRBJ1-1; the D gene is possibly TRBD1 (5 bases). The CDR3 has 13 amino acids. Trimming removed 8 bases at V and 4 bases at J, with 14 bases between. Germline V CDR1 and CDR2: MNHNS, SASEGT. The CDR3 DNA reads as TGTGCCAGCCGTCCGGGGGTTGGCACTGAAGCTTTCTTT. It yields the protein CASRPGVGTEAFF.

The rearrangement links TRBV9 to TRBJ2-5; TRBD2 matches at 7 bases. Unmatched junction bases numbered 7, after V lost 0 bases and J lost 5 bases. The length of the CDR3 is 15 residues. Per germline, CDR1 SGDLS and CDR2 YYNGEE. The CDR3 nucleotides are TGTGCCAGCAGCGTAGATGCTAGCGGAGGGGAGACCCAGTACTTC. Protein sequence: CASSVDASGGETQYF.

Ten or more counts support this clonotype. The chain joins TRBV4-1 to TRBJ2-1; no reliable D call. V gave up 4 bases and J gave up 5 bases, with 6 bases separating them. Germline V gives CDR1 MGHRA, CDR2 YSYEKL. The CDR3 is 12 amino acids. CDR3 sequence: CASSPGDNEQFF. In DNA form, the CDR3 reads TGCGCCAGCAGCCCGGGCGACAATGAGCAGTTCTTC.

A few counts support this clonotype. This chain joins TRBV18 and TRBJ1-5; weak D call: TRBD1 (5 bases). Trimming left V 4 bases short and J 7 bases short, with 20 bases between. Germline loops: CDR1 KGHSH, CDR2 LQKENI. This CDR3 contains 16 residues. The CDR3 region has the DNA TGTGCCAGCTCACTCGGTATCGGGGCAGGATTGCAGCCCCAGCATTTT. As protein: CASSLGIGAGLQPQHF.

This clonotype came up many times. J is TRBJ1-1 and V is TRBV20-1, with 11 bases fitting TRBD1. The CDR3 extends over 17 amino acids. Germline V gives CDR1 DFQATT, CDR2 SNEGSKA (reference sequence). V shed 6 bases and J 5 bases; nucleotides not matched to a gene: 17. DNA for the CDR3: TGCAGTGCAGGACAGGGGGCGATGCTCAGGCGGGGGACTGAAGCTTTCTTT. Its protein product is CSAGQGAMLRRGTEAFF.

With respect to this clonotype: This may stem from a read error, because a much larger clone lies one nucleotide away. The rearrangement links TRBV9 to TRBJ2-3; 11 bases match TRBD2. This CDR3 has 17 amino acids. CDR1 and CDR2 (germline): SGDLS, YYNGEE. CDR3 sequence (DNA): TGTGCCAGCAGCGTAGAGGATAGCGGGAGGGGGTTAGATACGCGGTATTTT. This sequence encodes CASSVEDSGRGLDTRYF.

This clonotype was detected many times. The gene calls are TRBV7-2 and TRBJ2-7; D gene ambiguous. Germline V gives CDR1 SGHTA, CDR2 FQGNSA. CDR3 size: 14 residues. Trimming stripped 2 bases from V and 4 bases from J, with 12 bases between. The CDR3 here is CASSLREGFYEQYF. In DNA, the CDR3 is TGTGCCAGCAGCTTACGTGAAGGGTTTTACGAGCAGTACTTC. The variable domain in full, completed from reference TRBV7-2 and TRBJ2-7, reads GAGVSQSPSNKVTEKGKDVELRCDPISGHTALYWYRQSLGQGLEFLIYFQGNSAPDKSGLPSDRFSAERTGGSVSTLTIQRTQQEDSAVYLCASSLREGFYEQYFGPGTRLTVT.

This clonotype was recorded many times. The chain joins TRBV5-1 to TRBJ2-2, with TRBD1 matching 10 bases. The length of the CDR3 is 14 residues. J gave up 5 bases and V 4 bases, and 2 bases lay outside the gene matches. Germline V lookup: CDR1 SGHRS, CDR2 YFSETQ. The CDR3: CASSRDRGTGELFF. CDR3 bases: TGCGCCAGCAGCCGGGACAGGGGAACCGGGGAGCTGTTTTTT.